The 13 T cell receptor beta chains reported below all come from one sample, sequenced in a study of T cell clonality in common variable immunodeficiency. Profiled with immunoSEQ multiplex PCR; TCRdb holds only in-frame clones, not every one. The specimen gives about 81,000 clones without singletons; the ten biggest hold under 1%. Sequencing was performed on peripheral blood mononuclear cells. These receptors were obtained from a person between 18 and 75 years old in good health.

This clone has only a few counts. The CDR3 end falls 3 residues outside the read, so it is completed with the germline J gene. The rearrangement joins TRBV5-1 to TRBJ1-1; 7 bases align to TRBD1. This CDR3 spans 14 amino acids. From germline, CDR1 is SGHRS and CDR2 YFSETQ. J lost 5 bases, V lost 6 bases, and 10 bases had no gene match. The CDR3 reads CASKHDRAGTEAFF. The sequenced part of the CDR3 DNA is TGCGCCAGCAAGCATGACAGGGCGGGGACTGAA.

This clone was detected many times. The CDR3 spells CASSLRGGVSNYGYTF. CDR3 DNA, as far as it was read: TGTGCCAGCAGCTTAAGGGGGGGGGTTTCTAACTATGGC. The V gene is TRBV7-6, the J gene TRBJ1-2, with D perhaps matching TRBD1 (6 bases). The missing CDR3 end, 3 residues past where the read stops, is filled in from the germline J gene. V dropped 2 bases and J dropped 0 bases, with 13 bases sitting between them. Germline-derived CDR1 and CDR2 are SGHVS and FNYEAQ. This CDR3 is 16 amino acids long.

This clone was counted ten times or more. The CDR3 extends 3 residues past the end of the read, so its final part is completed from the germline J gene. The chain couples TRBV19 to TRBJ2-5, with D possibly TRBD2 on 5 matching bases. The CDR3 totals 13 residues. Germline loops: CDR1 LNHDA, CDR2 SQIVND (reference sequence). Trimming took 4 bases from V and 3 from J, leaving 9 bases between them. The DNA read from the CDR3 is TGTGCCAGTAGTACCGGAGCGGAAGAGACC. Protein product: CASSTGAEET. The whole CDR3 reads CASSTGAEETQYF.

This clone was recorded many times. The read terminates 3 residues ahead of where the CDR3 ends, so the germline J gene completes it. The genes are TRBV18 and TRBJ2-1; D is perhaps TRBD2 (5 bases). The CDR3 length is 13 residues. Trimming left V 3 bases short and J 3 bases short, with 6 bases between. Germline values: CDR1 KGHSH, CDR2 LQKENI. CDR3 DNA (partial): TGTGCCAGCTCACCCACTAGCTACAATGAG. Protein product: CASSPTSYNE. The full-length CDR3 reads as CASSPTSYNEQFF.

This clone was counted at least ten times. From the germline J gene comes the end of the CDR3, since the read stops 3 residues before it. The V and J genes are TRBV30 and TRBJ2-1; 7 nucleotides agree with TRBD2. This CDR3 spans 13 amino acids. With 5 bases clipped from V and 4 bases from J, the junction kept 5 bases outside the gene matches. Germline V CDR1 and CDR2: GTSNPN, SVGIG (reference sequence). The DNA read from the CDR3 is TGTGCCTGGTGTCTAGCGGAGTACAATGAG. Its translation is CAWCLAEYNE. The CDR3 as a whole reads CAWCLAEYNEQFF.

This clone was seen at least ten times. The CDR3 extends 3 residues past the end of the read, so its final part is completed from the germline J gene. The chain carries TRBV7-2 and TRBJ2-1, with a possible D match to TRBD2 (6 bases). The V and J ends lost 4 bases and 4 bases respectively, with 14 bases between them. Germline-derived CDR1 and CDR2 are SGHTA and FQGNSA. There are 15 residues in the CDR3. CDR3 DNA, as far as it was read: TGTGCCAGCAGCTGGAGGGGCCCCTTTTACAATGAG. Translating it yields CASSWRGPFYNE. The CDR3 reads in full as CASSWRGPFYNEQFF.

This clone was found many times. The read halts 3 residues ahead of the CDR3 end, with the missing end drawn from the germline J gene. The V and J genes are TRBV2 and TRBJ2-1; 13 nucleotides agree with TRBD2. This CDR3 has 15 residues. V trimming: 3 bases; J trimming: 8 bases; junction bases outside the gene matches: 4. The germline CDR1 and CDR2 sequences are SNHLY and FYNNEI. This CDR3 reads CASSDTSGRVDEQFF. The covered CDR3 bases are TGTGCCAGCAGTGACACTAGCGGGAGGGTCGATGAG.

This clone was seen many times. The read stops 3 residues short of the end of the CDR3; the missing end is completed from the germline J gene. This chain connects TRBV20-1 to TRBJ2-4; 13 nucleotides agree with TRBD2. Germline loops: CDR1 DFQATT, CDR2 SNEGSKA (reference sequence). V lost 4 bases to trimming and J lost 0 bases; unmatched junction nucleotides: 15. There are 20 residues in the CDR3. CDR3 amino acids: CSAMPGLAGYGALAKNIQYF. Incomplete CDR3 DNA: TGCAGTGCTATGCCGGGACTAGCGGGATATGGAGCCCTAGCCAAAAACATT.

This clone was counted many times. The CDR3 end is not reached by the read, which stops 3 residues before it; the germline J gene fills it in. The gene calls are TRBV30 and TRBJ2-7; 8 bases fit TRBD1. The ends lost 8 bases at V and 5 bases at J; junction bases unmatched: 8. The CDR3 loop spans 12 amino acids. Germline V gene sequence: CDR1 GTSNPN, CDR2 SVGIG (reference sequence). Partial CDR3 DNA: TGTGCCCGCGCAGGGGGCAACAACGAG. This gives the protein CARAGGNNE. The whole CDR3 region reads CARAGGNNEQYF.

This clone occurred many times. Sequencing ends 3 residues short of the CDR3 end; the germline J gene provides the rest. V usage is TRBV20-1 and J usage is TRBJ2-4; the D gene is possibly TRBD1 (6 bases). V lost 5 bases and J lost 2, with 10 bases in between. Germline lookup yields CDR1 DFQATT and CDR2 SNEGSKA (reference sequence). The CDR3 is 13 residues long. The CDR3: CSASRDTKNIQYF. The CDR3 bases that were read are TGCAGTGCTTCCCGGGACACCAAAAACATT.

This clone was counted ten times or more. The sequence runs out 3 residues before the end of the CDR3; the remainder is reconstructed from the germline J gene. V gene TRBV6-2 or TRBV6-3 combines with J gene TRBJ2-2, with D hard to call. The length of the CDR3 is 12 residues. The V gene lost 2 bases and the J gene lost 8 bases, with 6 bases spanning the gap. The V gene's germline CDR1 is MNHEY and CDR2 SVGEGT. Partial CDR3 DNA: TGTGCCAGCAGTTACCGAGCGGGGGAG. Residues: CASSYRAGE. The CDR3, in full, reads CASSYRAGELFF.

This clone has only a few counts. The CDR3 end is not reached by the read, which stops 3 residues before it; the germline J gene fills it in. V gene TRBV10-2 combines with J gene TRBJ1-2; weak D call: TRBD1 (6 bases). Germline V CDR1 and CDR2: WSHSY, SAAADI. CDR3 size: 12 residues. Trimming removed 8 bases from V and 4 bases from J, with 11 bases in between. This chain's CDR3 is CASSGTLYGYTF. CDR3 DNA (partial): TGCGCCAGCTCCGGGACACTCTATGGC.

This clone came up many times. The CDR3 end lies 3 residues beyond the end of the read and is filled in from the germline J gene. The chain joins TRBV19 to TRBJ1-2; no clear D. The CDR3 runs to 13 residues. Trimming removed 3 bases from V and 7 bases from J, with 12 bases in between. CDR1 and CDR2 from the germline V gene are LNHDA and SQIVND (reference sequence). The CDR3 spells CASSMATSGGYTF. The part of the CDR3 DNA that was read is TGTGCCAGTAGTATGGCCACCTCTGGTGGC.